This TCR beta chain was captured by sequencing in a study of T-cell memory formation after mild COVID-19. This clonotype was seen more than once but under ten times. Its antigen is still unknown. The V gene's germline CDR1 is SGHAT and CDR2 FQNNGV. The CDR3 is 15 residues long. Trimming removed 6 bases at V and 4 bases at J, with 18 bases between. Study findings and constraints: Chiefly within CM and EM were the contracting CD4+ clones; CD8+ ones were within EMRA.

TCRdb fed the 5' RACE reads into MiXCR, producing one record per CDR3 protein. The sample shows about 340,000 distinct CDR3 sequences, approximately 16% of them seen only once. The rearrangement uses TRBV11-2 and TRBJ1-2; TRBD1 is a possible D gene (6 bases). Sequencing was carried out using PBMCs or a T cell subset sorted from them (not recorded which). This sequence originates from a man between 18 and 35 years old who had mild COVID-19 (a few samples of this study predate the infection). Cell type and time point are not known. The CDR3 loop reads CASRRLSRGGYGYTF. CDR3 sequence (DNA): TGTGCCAGCAGACGACTCTCCAGGGGTGGCTATGGCTACACCTTC.